This TCR beta chain appears in the sequencing data of a study of a mutant IDH1 vaccine in newly diagnosed glioma. Background on the study: Sex distribution of treated patients was roughly 62% male and roughly 38% female; mean age was roughly 37 years. Patients got radiotherapy, temozolomide, or both beforehand, and most got both.

In regard to this clone: Its antigen remains unknown.

Regarding time point: baseline, week 1 (first vaccination visit). Indicated treatment: pre-vaccination baseline after standard-of-care therapy. Each tumor in the donors was a new WHO grade 3 or 4 astrocytoma, IDH1-mutant and ATRX-lost. Measured with immunoSEQ multiplex PCR; TCRdb has only the in-frame clones, and not every one. The sample has about 66,000 clones; 65% to 90% are singletons. Trimming stripped 8 bases from V and 3 bases from J, with 4 bases between. Germline CDR1 reads MNHEY; CDR2 reads SVGAGI. The CDR3 is 10 amino acids. Study results and caveats: Changes in top peripheral clonotypes did not appear linked to pseudoprogression.

The sequence was obtained from a man under 40 with glioma. This material consisted of PBMCs, taken from a glioma patient treated with radiotherapy, temozolomide or both. V is TRBV6-5 and J is TRBJ1-1; D is uncertain. This CDR3 reads CASLYTEAFF. CDR3 nucleotides: TGTGCCAGCTTGTACACTGAAGCTTTCTTT.